The clone carrying this T cell receptor (beta chain) was recorded many times. Its antigen is undetermined. Roughly 10 milliliters of peripheral blood were drawn from each donor into EDTA-treated tubes. Through a sample-barcoded 5' primer and a J-beta primer mix, a second PCR was run for roughly 6 to 12 cycles. The authors tagged each cDNA molecule using a template-switch adaptor with 12 random nucleotides. From the 5' RACE reads, TCRdb called clonotypes with MiXCR, one entry per CDR3 protein. The table records 1,800,000 or so distinct CDR3 sequences, about two fifths of them present only once. The source of the sample is a study of blood T cells in healthy people across ages. Study observations and caveats: Strong correlation existed between TCR beta diversity and naive T cell percentage. When set beside aged donors, long-lived donors presented more naive CD4+ cells and higher diversity.

V was clipped by 2 bases and J by 4 bases, with 7 bases between them. Germline-derived CDR1 and CDR2 are SGHRS and YFSETQ. The CDR3 spans 13 residues. Sequencing was performed on blood. The rearrangement uses TRBV5-1 and TRBJ2-1; tentatively, D is TRBD1 (5 bases). The receptor was derived from a human donor in good health. Here the CDR3 reads CASSFQGYNEQFF. The CDR3 nucleotides are TGCGCCAGCAGCTTTCAGGGATACAATGAGCAGTTCTTC.